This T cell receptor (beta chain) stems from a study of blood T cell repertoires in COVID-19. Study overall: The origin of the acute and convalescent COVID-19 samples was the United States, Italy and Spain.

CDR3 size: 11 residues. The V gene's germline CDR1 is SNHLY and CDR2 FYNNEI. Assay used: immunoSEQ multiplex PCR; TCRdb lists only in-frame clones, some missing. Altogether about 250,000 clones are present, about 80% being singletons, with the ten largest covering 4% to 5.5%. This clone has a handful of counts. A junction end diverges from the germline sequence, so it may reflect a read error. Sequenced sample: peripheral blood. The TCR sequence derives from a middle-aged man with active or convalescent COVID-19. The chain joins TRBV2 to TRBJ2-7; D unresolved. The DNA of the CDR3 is TGTGCCAGCAGTGAGGAGCCCTTCTGGAACTTC. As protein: CASSEEPFWNF.